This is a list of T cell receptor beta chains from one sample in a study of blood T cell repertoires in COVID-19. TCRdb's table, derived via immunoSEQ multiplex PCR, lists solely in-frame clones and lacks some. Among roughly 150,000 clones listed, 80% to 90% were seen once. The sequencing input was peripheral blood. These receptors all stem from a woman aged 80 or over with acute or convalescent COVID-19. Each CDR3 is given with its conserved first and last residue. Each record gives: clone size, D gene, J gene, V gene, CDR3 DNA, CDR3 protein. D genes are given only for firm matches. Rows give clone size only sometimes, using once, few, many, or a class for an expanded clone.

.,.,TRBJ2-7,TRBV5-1,TGCGCCAGCGGGGAGGGGGGAGGCTCCTACGAGCAGTACTTC,CASGEGGGSYEQYF
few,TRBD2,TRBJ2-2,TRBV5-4,TGTGCCAGCAGCTTGGGGCTAGCGGGAGTCGGGGAGCTGTTTTTT,CASSLGLAGVGELFF
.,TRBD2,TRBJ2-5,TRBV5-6,TGTGCCAGCAGCAGGCTAGCGGAAGAGACCCAGTACTTC,CASSRLAEETQYF
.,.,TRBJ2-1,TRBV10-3,TGTGCCATCAGTGAGTACACGAACTCCTACAATGAGCAGTTCTTC,CAISEYTNSYNEQFF
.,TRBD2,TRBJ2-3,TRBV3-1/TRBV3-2,TGTGCCAGCACGTCCGGCGGGGGGTTTGCAGATACGCAGTATTTT,CASTSGGGFADTQYF
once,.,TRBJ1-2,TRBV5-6,TGTGCCAGCAGCATGCAGGGCTATGGCTACACCTTC,CASSMQGYGYTF
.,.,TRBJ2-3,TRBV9,TGTGCCAGCAGCGTAGCTTTCGGGGGGCTTACAGATACGCAGTATTTT,CASSVAFGGLTDTQYF
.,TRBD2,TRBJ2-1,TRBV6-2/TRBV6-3,TGTGCCAGCAGTTACACCCGGACTAGTGACAATGAGCAGTTCTTC,CASSYTRTSDNEQFF
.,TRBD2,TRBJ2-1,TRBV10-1,TGCGCCAGGGTGACTAGCGGGGATATGAGCTCCTACAATGAGCAGTTCTTC,CARVTSGDMSSYNEQFF
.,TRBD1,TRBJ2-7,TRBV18,TGTGCCAGCTCACCCTCCGGGACAGGGGCCGACGAGCAGTACTTC,CASSPSGTGADEQYF
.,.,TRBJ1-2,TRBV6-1,TGTGCCAGCAGTGAACAGCCCGGGGATGGCTACACCTTC,CASSEQPGDGYTF
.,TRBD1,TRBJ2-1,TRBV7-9,TGTGCCAGCAGCTTAGCTACAGGGGGCGTCCACAATGAGCAGTTCTTC,CASSLATGGVHNEQFF
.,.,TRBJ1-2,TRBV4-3,TGCGCCAGCAGCCAAGAATTTCGACAGAACTATGGCTACACCTTC,CASSQEFRQNYGYTF
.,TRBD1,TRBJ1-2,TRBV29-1,TGCAGCGTGGCTGGGGACAGTACTAACTATGGCTACACCTTC,CSVAGDSTNYGYTF
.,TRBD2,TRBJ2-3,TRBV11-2,TGTGCCAGCAGCCCTACTAGCGGCCTCACAGATACGCAGTATTTT,CASSPTSGLTDTQYF
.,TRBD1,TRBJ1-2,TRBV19,TGTGCCAGTAGTGCCACAGGGGCCAGTTTCTATGGCTACACCTTC,CASSATGASFYGYTF
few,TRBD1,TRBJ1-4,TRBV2,TGTGCCAGCATCGGGACAGGGATCGGTAATGAAAAACTGTTTTTT,CASIGTGIGNEKLFF
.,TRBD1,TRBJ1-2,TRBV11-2,TGTGCCAGCAGCACCTACAGGGGTCTGGGGAGGAGTGGCTACACCTTC,CASSTYRGLGRSGYTF
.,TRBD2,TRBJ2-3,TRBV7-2,TGTGCCAGCAGCTTAGGGGTAGCGGGGGACCCCGATACGCAGTATTTT,CASSLGVAGDPDTQYF
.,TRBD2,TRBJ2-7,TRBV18,TGTGCCAGCTCACCAAAGGGGGCTAGCGGGGGGACGTTCTACGAGCAGTACTTC,CASSPKGASGGTFYEQYF
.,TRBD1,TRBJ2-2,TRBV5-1,TGCGCCAGCAGTGACAGGGGGCAAAACACCGGGGAGCTGTTTTTT,CASSDRGQNTGELFF
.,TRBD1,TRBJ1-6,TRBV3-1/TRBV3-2,TGTGCCAGCAGCCCGGACAGGCTGGCACCCCTCCACTTT,CASSPDRLAPLHF
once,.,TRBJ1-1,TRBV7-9,TGTGCCAGCAGTCTTTTTTCCAGTTCTAACACTGAAGCTTTCTTT,CASSLFSSSNTEAFF
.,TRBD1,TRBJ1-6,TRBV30,TGTGCCTGGATGGGACAGGGGCCTTATAATTCACCCCTCCACTTT,CAWMGQGPYNSPLHF
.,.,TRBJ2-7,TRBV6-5,TGTGCCAGCAGTTATTCTATAGACAGACCCTACGAGCAGTACTTC,CASSYSIDRPYEQYF
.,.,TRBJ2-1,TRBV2,TGTGCCAGCAGACCGGACAGCTCCTACAATGAGCAGTTCTTC,CASRPDSSYNEQFF
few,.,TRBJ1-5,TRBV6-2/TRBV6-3,TGTGCCAGCAGTTATGGGCTGAGGGGCAATCAGCCCCAGCATTTT,CASSYGLRGNQPQHF
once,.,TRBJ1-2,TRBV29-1,TGCAGCGTGGGAAGTGGGGGGGGCGCATATGGCTACACCTTC,CSVGSGGGAYGYTF
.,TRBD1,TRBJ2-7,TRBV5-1,TGCGCCAGCAGCTTGGGGGACAGCGCCTACGAGCAGTACTTC,CASSLGDSAYEQYF
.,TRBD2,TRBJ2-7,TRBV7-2,TGTGCCAGCAGCCTACATAGAGGTAGCGGGAGCACCGCCTACGAGCAGTACTTC,CASSLHRGSGSTAYEQYF
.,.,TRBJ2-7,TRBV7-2,TGTGCCAGCAGCTCTCCAGCCTACGAGCAGTACTTC,CASSSPAYEQYF
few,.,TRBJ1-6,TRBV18,TGTGCCAGCTCACCCTACGTTAATTCACCCCTCCACTTT,CASSPYVNSPLHF
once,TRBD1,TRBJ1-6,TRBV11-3,TGTGCCAGCAGCTTAGACGGGACAGATTCACCCCTCCACTTT,CASSLDGTDSPLHF
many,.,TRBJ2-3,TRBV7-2,TGTGCCAGCAGTCCAAGGACTACCCCCAATACGCAGTATTTT,CASSPRTTPNTQYF
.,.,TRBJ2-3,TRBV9,TGTGCCAGCAGCGTAGAGGCGGGTACGCAGTATTTT,CASSVEAGTQYF
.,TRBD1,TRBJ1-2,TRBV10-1,TGCGCCAGCAGTTCAGGGGGATGCTATGGCTACACCTTC,CASSSGGCYGYTF
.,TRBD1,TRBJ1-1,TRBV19,TGTGCCACACAGAAGGGGACAGGTCTCTCCACTGAAGCTTTCTTT,CATQKGTGLSTEAFF
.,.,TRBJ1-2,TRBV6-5,TGTGCCAGCAGTTACTCCCGGGGTGGCTACACCTTC,CASSYSRGGYTF
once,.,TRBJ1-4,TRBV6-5,TGTGCCAGCGGAGACTTCCAACAACTGTTTTTT,CASGDFQQLFF
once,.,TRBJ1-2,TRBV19,TGTGCCAGTAGTATAGACAGTAACTATGGCTACACCTTC,CASSIDSNYGYTF
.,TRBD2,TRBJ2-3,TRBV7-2,TGTGCCAGCAGGAAGGCTAGCGGACGCACAGATACGCAGTATTTT,CASRKASGRTDTQYF
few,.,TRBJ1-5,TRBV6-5,TGTGCCAGCAGTTACTCGGGAGGGGATCAGCCCCAGCATTTT,CASSYSGGDQPQHF
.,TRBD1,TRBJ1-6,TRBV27,TGTGCCAGCAGTCTAGACCGGGACAGGGGCTCCTATAATTCACCCCTCCACTTT,CASSLDRDRGSYNSPLHF
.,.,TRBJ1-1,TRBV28,TGTGCCAGCAGTTCCCTCGGCGAGGGCACTGAAGCTTTCTTT,CASSSLGEGTEAFF
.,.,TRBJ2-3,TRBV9,TGTGCCAGCACAAGGGGCGCCGCAGATACGCAGTATTTT,CASTRGAADTQYF
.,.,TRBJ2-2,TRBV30,TGTGCCTGGAAAGAGCGGGTCAACACCGGGGAGCTGTTTTTT,CAWKERVNTGELFF
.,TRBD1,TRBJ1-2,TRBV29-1,TGCAGCGTTGAGCTGACAGGGGGCGGCTACACCTTC,CSVELTGGGYTF
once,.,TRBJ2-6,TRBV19,TGTGCCAGTAGGACCATAGGGGCTGGGGCCAACGTCCTGACTTTC,CASRTIGAGANVLTF
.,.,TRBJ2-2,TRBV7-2,TGTGCCAGCAGCCCGTTTCGGGGTGGCACCGGGGAGCTGTTTTTT,CASSPFRGGTGELFF
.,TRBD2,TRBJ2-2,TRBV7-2,TGTGCCAGCAGGGAGACTAGCGGGATAAGGGCCGGGGAGCTGTTTTTT,CASRETSGIRAGELFF
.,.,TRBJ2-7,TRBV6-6,TGTGCCAGCAGCAGACAGGCCATCGAGCAGTACTTC,CASSRQAIEQYF
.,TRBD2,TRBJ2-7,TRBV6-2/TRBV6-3,TGTGCCAGCAGTGACCAAACGACTAGCGGGAGTCACGAGCAGTACTTC,CASSDQTTSGSHEQYF
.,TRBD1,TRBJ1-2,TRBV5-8,TGTGCCAGCAGAGAGACAGGGCCCTATGGCTACACCTTC,CASRETGPYGYTF
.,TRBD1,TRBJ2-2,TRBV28,TGTGCCAGCACTAGACTGCAGGGGGCAAGGACCGGGGAGCTGTTTTTT,CASTRLQGARTGELFF
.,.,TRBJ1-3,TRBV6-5,TGTGCCAGCAGCCAACAGGGCTCTGGAAACACCATATATTTT,CASSQQGSGNTIYF
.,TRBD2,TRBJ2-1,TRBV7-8,TGTGCCAGCAGCCTGTGGGGAGGGCGGCAGTTCTTC,CASSLWGGRQFF
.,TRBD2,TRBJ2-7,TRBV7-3,TGTGCCAGCAGCTTAGCGCGGGAGCCCTTTGGCGAGCAGTACTTC,CASSLAREPFGEQYF
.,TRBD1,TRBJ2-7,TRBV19,TGTGCCAGTAGTAGAGAACAGGGGGCAGGGGCCTACGAGCAGTACTTC,CASSREQGAGAYEQYF
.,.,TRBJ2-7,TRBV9,TGTGCCAGCAGCGTATCGACAGGTGTCACCTACGAGCAGTACTTC,CASSVSTGVTYEQYF
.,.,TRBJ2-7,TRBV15,TGTGCCACCAGGGTAGGACTAAGCTCCTACGAGCAGTACTTC,CATRVGLSSYEQYF